The 14 T cell receptor beta chains presented below share a single source sample, sequenced in a study of blood T cell repertoires in COVID-19. TCRdb's table, derived via immunoSEQ multiplex PCR, lists solely in-frame clones and lacks some. The table shows hundreds of thousands of clones, with 86% occurring only once. Input material: PBMCs or T cells enriched from blood (not recorded which). The receptors were sampled from a woman aged 45 to 65 in a cohort exposed to, infected with or recovered from COVID-19 (not recorded which).

The chain employs TRBV25-1 and TRBJ2-5, with D possibly TRBD2 on 5 matching bases. The CDR3 sequence is 16 residues long. Trimming shortened V by 1 base and J by 0 bases, and 12 bases separated the two germline ends. Germline V gene data show CDR1 as MGHDK and CDR2 as SYGVNS. The CDR3 coding sequence is TGTGCCAGCAGTGAATGGATAGGGAGCAACCAAGAGACCCAGTACTTC. As protein: CASSEWIGSNQETQYF.

V gene TRBV7-2 combines with J gene TRBJ2-2, with 7 nucleotides matching TRBD1. The CDR3 sequence is 15 residues long. Trimming removed 5 bases from V and 5 bases from J; junction bases left unmatched: 8. The germline gives CDR1 SGHTA, CDR2 FQGNSA. CDR3: CASSARQGNTGELFF. The CDR3 DNA follows: TGTGCCAGCAGCGCTCGACAGGGAAATACCGGGGAGCTGTTTTTT. Together with reference TRBV7-2 and TRBJ2-2, the CDR3 gives the full variable domain: GAGVSQSPSNKVTEKGKDVELRCDPISGHTALYWYRQSLGQGLEFLIYFQGNSAPDKSGLPSDRFSAERTGGSVSTLTIQRTQQEDSAVYLCASSARQGNTGELFFGEGSRLTVL.

The chain links TRBV10-1 to TRBJ2-7, with a possible D match to TRBD2 (6 bases). V lost 6 bases and J 5 bases, leaving 14 bases between the germline ends. Germline V gene sequence: CDR1 WNHNN, CDR2 SYGVQD (reference sequence). This CDR3 has 13 amino acids. The CDR3 here is CASSSVPGDEQYF. DNA of the CDR3: TGCGCCAGCAGCTCTGTGCCGGGGGACGAGCAGTACTTC.

The V and J genes are TRBV12-3 or TRBV12-4 and TRBJ1-4, with D tentatively TRBD1 (6 bases). V gave up 6 bases and J gave up 4 bases, with 9 bases separating them. This CDR3 spans 13 amino acids. DNA of the CDR3: TGTGCCAGCAGGGGACAAATTAATGAAAAACTGTTTTTT. It encodes CASRGQINEKLFF.

The rearrangement links TRBV24-1 to TRBJ2-2; maybe TRBD2 (5 bases). CDR3 length: 15 residues. Trimming shortened V by 9 bases and J by 0 bases, and 13 bases separated the two germline ends. Per the germline V gene, CDR1 is KGHDR and CDR2 is SFDVKD. CDR3 in DNA: TGTGCCACCTCCTCCGGACTTTCGAACACCGGGGAGCTGTTTTTT. Translation: CATSSGLSNTGELFF.

The chain has TRBV4-2 and TRBJ2-2; 12 bases are shared with TRBD2. Germline CDR1 and CDR2: LGHNA and YNFKEQ. The V segment lost 2 bases and the J segment 4 bases; nucleotides outside the gene matches: 8. The CDR3 totals 18 residues. In DNA form, the CDR3 reads TGTGCCAGCAGCCAAAGAGCTAGCGGGGGGGCGACCACCGGGGAGCTGTTTTTT. This encodes CASSQRASGGATTGELFF.

The chain uses TRBV30 and TRBJ2-5, with D perhaps matching TRBD2 (5 bases). Deletions cut 4 bases from V and 4 bases from J, with 10 bases between. The germline CDR1 and CDR2 sequences are GTSNPN and SVGIG (reference sequence). CDR3 length: 12 residues. The CDR3 nucleotides are TGTGCCTGGACGGGGTCAGGAGAGACCCAGTACTTC. Translating it yields CAWTGSGETQYF. The variable domain in full, completed from reference TRBV30 and TRBJ2-5, reads SQTIHQWPATLVQPVGSPLSLECTVEGTSNPNLYWYRQAAGRGLQLLFYSVGIGQISSEVPQNLSASRPQDRQFILSSKKLLLSDSGFYLCAWTGSGETQYFGPGTRLLVL.

This sequence joins TRBV27 and TRBJ1-5; D may be TRBD1 (6 bases). Trimming removed 3 bases at V and 7 bases at J, with 10 bases between. The CDR3 covers 13 residues. CDR1 is MNHEY, CDR2 SMNVEV, per germline (reference sequence). CDR3 in DNA: TGTGCCAGCAGTTTCAGCAGGGGACAGCCCCAGCATTTT. It translates to CASSFSRGQPQHF.

The chain combines TRBV12-3 or TRBV12-4 with TRBJ2-7, with D possibly matching TRBD2 (5 bases). The V end lost 5 bases, the J end lost 6 bases, and 14 bases lay between the germline ends. The CDR3 is 13 residues long. The CDR3 reads CASSPRTAGEQYF. The CDR3 region has the DNA TGTGCCAGCAGTCCCCGGACGGCGGGCGAGCAGTACTTC.

The CDR3 spells CASRGQGTQPQHF. The DNA for the CDR3 is TGTGCCAGCAGGGGACAGGGAACTCAGCCCCAGCATTTT. The J gene is TRBJ1-5, the V gene TRBV2; 9 bases agree with TRBD1. This CDR3 spans 13 amino acids. Germline V gene sequence: CDR1 SNHLY, CDR2 FYNNEI. The trim removed 6 bases at V and 6 bases at J, leaving 3 bases unmatched.

The genes are TRBV5-6 and TRBJ1-6; D may be TRBD1 (5 bases). Germline CDR1 and CDR2: SGHDT and YYEEEE. The CDR3 has 12 residues. V lost 6 bases, J lost 9 bases, and 10 bases lay in between. CDR3 sequence: CASNRISSPLHF. The CDR3, as DNA: TGTGCCAGCAACAGGATTTCTTCACCCCTCCACTTT.

This clone was recorded only once. V usage is TRBV7-2 and J usage is TRBJ1-5; TRBD1 agrees at 10 bases. Trimming at V came to 4 bases and at J to 0 bases, leaving 9 bases not matched to a gene. The CDR3 length is 18 residues. The germline V gene has CDR1 SGHTA and CDR2 FQGNSA. DNA of the CDR3: TGTGCCAGCAGCTCGGGACAGGGGTCGTTGGGTAGCAATCAGCCCCAGCATTTT. Its protein product is CASSSGQGSLGSNQPQHF.

The rearrangement joins TRBV28 to TRBJ1-2; 9 bases map to TRBD1. Germline-derived CDR1 and CDR2 are MDHEN and SYDVKM. V shed 5 bases and J 4 bases; nucleotides not matched to a gene: 11. The CDR3 runs to 16 residues. The CDR3 DNA reads TGTGCCAGCAGTATACAGGGGGCGCTAAGTATCTATGGCTACACCTTC. Translated, it gives CASSIQGALSIYGYTF.

The rearrangement links TRBV2 to TRBJ1-6, with D possibly being TRBD1 (6 bases). V lost 8 bases to trimming and J lost 4 bases, with 12 bases between them. Germline V gives CDR1 SNHLY, CDR2 FYNNEI. The CDR3 is 14 amino acids. In DNA, the CDR3 is TGTGCCAGCGGCCCGGACAGTTATAATTCACCCCTCCACTTT. Amino acids: CASGPDSYNSPLHF.